The 32 T cell receptor beta chains listed next were all sequenced from one sample in a study of cytomegalovirus exposure and HLA in healthy donors. PCR primers comprised 60 Vbeta and 13 Jbeta primers. The repertoire was sequenced with immunoSEQ multiplex PCR; TCRdb's copy has only in-frame clones and lacks some. The sample shows about 160,000 clones, around three quarters of them seen only once. The sample comprised PBMCs. Receptors originate from a man aged 25 to 40 in good health and CMV-seropositive.

The chain employs TRBV6-5 and TRBJ2-1; the D gene is possibly TRBD2 (6 bases). This CDR3 is 15 amino acids long. Germline V lookup: CDR1 MNHEY, CDR2 SVGAGI. V lost 2 bases and J lost 4, with 12 bases in between. CDR3 bases: TGTGCCAGCAGTTACCAGTCCGGGAGATACAATGAGCAGTTCTTC. It encodes CASSYQSGRYNEQFF.

The V gene is TRBV9, the J gene TRBJ2-3; D remains ambiguous. From germline, CDR1 is SGDLS and CDR2 YYNGEE. There are 13 residues in the CDR3. Trimming stripped 4 bases from V and 5 bases from J, with 11 bases between. Here the CDR3 DNA reads TGTGCCAGCAGCCCCCTCTCCGGAGATACGCAGTATTTT. Protein product: CASSPLSGDTQYF.

This rearrangement joins TRBV6-5 to TRBJ1-1; D unresolved. The CDR3 has 13 amino acids. V lost 2 bases to trimming and J lost 0 bases, with 4 bases between them. Germline V lookup: CDR1 MNHEY, CDR2 SVGAGI. The CDR3 spells CASSYGMNTEAFF. CDR3 DNA sequence: TGTGCCAGCAGTTACGGCATGAACACTGAAGCTTTCTTT.

The chain is built from TRBV4-1 and TRBJ1-1; 7 bases are shared with TRBD1. The CDR3 is 18 amino acids. Germline V gene data show CDR1 as MGHRA and CDR2 as YSYEKL. After removal of 4 bases from V and 5 bases from J, the junction contained 19 bases not matched to a gene. The CDR3 reads CASSLLTLGVQGNTEAFF. The CDR3 DNA reads as TGCGCCAGCAGCCTTTTGACCTTAGGGGTACAGGGGAATACTGAAGCTTTCTTT.

V gene TRBV15 combines with J gene TRBJ1-4, with 9 bases lining up with TRBD1. The CDR3 is 16 amino acids. Germline CDR1 and CDR2: LNHNV and YYDKDF (reference sequence). V dropped 2 bases and J dropped 3; count of bases not matched to a gene: 4. CDR3 coding DNA: TGTGCCACCAGCAGAAACCGACAGGGGGCTAATGAAAAACTGTTTTTT. This encodes CATSRNRQGANEKLFF.

J is TRBJ1-1 and V is TRBV6-5; TRBD1 aligns across 8 bases. This CDR3 comprises 14 residues. Germline lookup yields CDR1 MNHEY and CDR2 SVGAGI. The V segment lost 6 bases and the J segment 4 bases; nucleotides outside the gene matches: 7. CDR3: CASSPGQGRTEAFF. DNA of the CDR3: TGTGCCAGCAGCCCCGGACAGGGTCGCACTGAAGCTTTCTTT.

The chain uses TRBV2 and TRBJ2-5, with D unresolved. Looked up from germline, CDR1 is SNHLY and CDR2 is FYNNEI. V gave up 8 bases and J gave up 0 bases, with 7 bases separating them. The CDR3 loop spans 12 amino acids. The CDR3 DNA reads as TGTGCCAGCTGTACGGACCAAGAGACCCAGTACTTC. It encodes CASCTDQETQYF. Full variable domain (missing parts from reference TRBV2 and TRBJ2-5): EPEVTQTPSHQVTQMGQEVILRCVPISNHLYFYWYRQILGQKVEFLVSFYNNEISEKSEIFDDQFSVERPDGSNFTLKIRSTKLEDSAMYFCASCTDQETQYFGPGTRLLVL.

The chain recombines TRBV4-3 with TRBJ2-1, with a tentative D call TRBD1 (5 bases). Trimming removed 5 bases from V and 14 bases from J, with 19 bases in between. Germline lookup yields CDR1 LGHNA and CDR2 YSLEER. The CDR3 has 13 amino acids. The chain's CDR3 is CASSFLGTGPEFF. As DNA, the CDR3 is TGCGCCAGCAGCTTTCTAGGTACAGGCCCTGAGTTCTTC.

The rearrangement joins TRBV9 to TRBJ2-2; D is possibly TRBD2 (5 bases). Germline CDR1 and CDR2: SGDLS and YYNGEE. The CDR3 contains 16 residues. Trimming pared 0 bases from V and 7 bases from J, leaving 16 bases between. The CDR3 region has the DNA TGTGCCAGCAGCGTAGTTCTACTAGAGGCGGGCGGGGAGCTGTTTTTT. Encoded protein: CASSVVLLEAGGELFF.

The V call is TRBV30, the J call TRBJ2-5; possibly TRBD1 for D (6 bases). The CDR3 consists of 17 residues. Deletions cut 4 bases from V and 2 bases from J, with 23 bases between. Germline assignment: CDR1 GTSNPN and CDR2 SVGIG (reference sequence). The CDR3 DNA reads TGTGCCTGGAACCCATACCGGTCCTTCCAGGGGCAAGAGACCCAGTACTTC. Translating gives CAWNPYRSFQGQETQYF.

The J gene is TRBJ2-7, the V gene TRBV5-6, with TRBD1 as a possible D gene (5 bases). This CDR3 is built from 14 residues. Germline lookup yields CDR1 SGHDT and CDR2 YYEEEE. V was trimmed by 0 bases and J by 8 bases, leaving 15 bases between them. This CDR3 is CASSLGQTSNQQYF. The DNA for the CDR3 is TGTGCCAGCAGCTTGGGACAGACATCTAACCAGCAGTACTTC. The full variable domain, completed using reference TRBV5-6 and TRBJ2-7, is DAGVTQSPTHLIKTRGQQVTLRCSPKSGHDTVSWYQQALGQGPQFIFQYYEEEERQRGNFPDRFSGHQFPNYSSELNVNALLLGDSALYLCASSLGQTSNQQYFGPGTRLTVT.

J is TRBJ2-7 and V is TRBV29-1; TRBD2 agrees at 7 bases. V lost 2 bases to trimming and J lost 3 bases; unmatched junction nucleotides: 7. The CDR3 spans 14 residues. In germline, CDR1 is SQVTM, CDR2 ANQGSEA. In nucleotides, the CDR3 is TGCAGCGTTGAACTGGAGGCTAGCGGCTACGAGCAGTACTTC. Its translation: CSVELEASGYEQYF.

This clone appeared a single time. V gene TRBV7-2 combines with J gene TRBJ2-7; no clear D. The CDR3 has 14 residues. Germline V gene sequence: CDR1 SGHTA, CDR2 FQGNSA. Trimming removed 3 bases from V and 2 bases from J, with 11 bases in between. The CDR3 bases are TGTGCCAGCAGCTTGAGGTTACGAGCCTACGAGCAGTACTTC. Translating gives CASSLRLRAYEQYF.

A single count supports this clone. V is TRBV6-6 and J is TRBJ1-1, with D maybe TRBD1 (5 bases). Germline V gene sequence: CDR1 MNHNY, CDR2 SVGAGI (reference sequence). The CDR3 consists of 16 residues. Deletions cut 3 bases from V and 0 bases from J, with 14 bases between. The CDR3 nucleotides read TGTGCCAGCAGTTATAATCAGGGTGGGATGAACACTGAAGCTTTCTTT. The encoded protein is CASSYNQGGMNTEAFF.

Written as DNA, the CDR3 is TGCAGCGCCCGACAGGGGGATGGCTACACCTTC. Translating gives CSARQGDGYTF. This rearrangement joins TRBV29-1 to TRBJ1-2; TRBD1 matches at 9 bases. V shed 7 bases, J shed 6 bases, and the junction held 3 bases outside the gene matches. Looked up from germline, CDR1 is SQVTM and CDR2 is ANQGSEA. The CDR3 has 11 amino acids.

This clone was detected once. The rearrangement links TRBV30 to TRBJ1-4; 7 bases are a match to TRBD1. This CDR3 is 14 amino acids long. Germline V gene data show CDR1 as GTSNPN and CDR2 as SVGIG (reference sequence). V was pared by 0 bases and J by 8 bases, with 6 bases of the junction left unmatched. CDR3 sequence reads: CAWSVPGQAEKLFF. DNA of the CDR3: TGTGCCTGGAGTGTACCCGGACAGGCGGAAAAACTGTTTTTT. Full variable domain (rest looked up from reference TRBV30 and TRBJ1-4): SQTIHQWPATLVQPVGSPLSLECTVEGTSNPNLYWYRQAAGRGLQLLFYSVGIGQISSEVPQNLSASRPQDRQFILSSKKLLLSDSGFYLCAWSVPGQAEKLFFGSGTQLSVL.

The J gene is TRBJ1-5, the V gene TRBV7-6; D is possibly TRBD1 (6 bases). Trimming pared 2 bases from V and 0 bases from J, leaving 17 bases between. There are 18 residues in the CDR3. Germline V gives CDR1 SGHVS, CDR2 FNYEAQ. The CDR3 sequence is CASSLSPDSGDSNQPQHF. The CDR3 DNA is TGTGCCAGCAGCTTATCCCCGGACAGTGGGGATAGCAATCAGCCCCAGCATTTT.

The chain employs TRBV9 and TRBJ1-3; unclear D gene. V was pared by 3 bases and J by 1 base, with 14 bases between. The length of the CDR3 is 16 residues. CDR1 and CDR2 from the germline V gene are SGDLS and YYNGEE. CDR3: CASSASWSRSGNTIYF. In DNA, the CDR3 is TGTGCCAGCAGCGCGAGTTGGAGTCGTTCTGGAAACACCATATATTTT.

The chain joins TRBV29-1 to TRBJ1-2, with TRBD1 matching 7 bases. The germline CDR1 and CDR2 sequences are SQVTM and ANQGSEA. This CDR3 region has 11 residues. With 8 bases clipped from V and 7 bases from J, the junction kept 7 bases outside the gene matches. CDR3 in DNA: TGCAGCACAGCAGGGGGAGGTGGCTACACCTTC. Encoded protein: CSTAGGGGYTF. Together with reference TRBV29-1 and TRBJ1-2, the CDR3 gives the full variable domain: SAVISQKPSRDICQRGTSLTIQCQVDSQVTMMFWYRQQPGQSLTLIATANQGSEATYESGFVIDKFPISRPNLTFSTLTVSNMSPEDSSIYLCSTAGGGGYTFGSGTRLTVV.

The rearrangement joins TRBV7-3 to TRBJ2-3, with 13 nucleotides matching TRBD2. V shed 0 bases, J shed 5 bases, and the junction held 14 bases outside the gene matches. Germline V CDR1 and CDR2: SGHTA, FQGTGA. There are 20 residues in the CDR3. The CDR3 spells CASSLTTATSGGKGGDTQYF. CDR3 bases: TGTGCCAGCAGCTTAACAACAGCGACTAGCGGGGGGAAGGGTGGAGATACGCAGTATTTT.

The gene calls are TRBV5-1 and TRBJ1-6; TRBD1 might be the D (6 bases). Germline CDR1 and CDR2: SGHRS and YFSETQ. V was shortened by 5 bases and J by 9 bases, with 15 bases between the two germline ends. The CDR3 contains 14 residues. CDR3 region: CASSDGGFFSPLHF. Written as DNA, the CDR3 is TGCGCCAGCAGTGATGGGGGCTTTTTTTCACCCCTCCACTTT.

The J gene is TRBJ1-5, the V gene TRBV30; tentatively, D is TRBD1 (6 bases). Trimming removed 1 base at V and 6 bases at J, with 13 bases between. Germline CDR1 is GTSNPN and CDR2 is SVGIG (reference sequence). The CDR3 length is 14 residues. CDR3 coding DNA: TGTGCCTGGAGTGAAGGACAGAGAAGTCAGCCCCAGCATTTT. It is translated as CAWSEGQRSQPQHF. The whole variable domain, remainder taken from reference TRBV30 and TRBJ1-5, is SQTIHQWPATLVQPVGSPLSLECTVEGTSNPNLYWYRQAAGRGLQLLFYSVGIGQISSEVPQNLSASRPQDRQFILSSKKLLLSDSGFYLCAWSEGQRSQPQHFGDGTRLSIL.

The CDR3 DNA reads TGTGCCAGCAGTCGGGACAGGGAGTACACAGATACGCAGTATTTT. This translates into CASSRDREYTDTQYF. The chain combines TRBV7-9 with TRBJ2-3, with TRBD1 identical over 9 bases. Looked up from germline, CDR1 is SEHNR and CDR2 is FQNEAQ (reference sequence). V was clipped by 6 bases and J by 2 bases; unmatched bases: 6. CDR3 size: 15 residues.

This clone was counted a single time. In nucleotides, the CDR3 is TGTGCCAGCAGTGACAGGGTGGAAGTGAAGGTACGAACAGATACGCAGTATTTT. Translated, it gives CASSDRVEVKVRTDTQYF. V is TRBV25-1 and J is TRBJ2-3; the D gene is possibly TRBD1 (5 bases). The ends were cut back, 3 bases at V and 3 bases at J, with 22 bases in the middle. The germline CDR1 and CDR2 sequences are MGHDK and SYGVNS. CDR3 length equals 18 residues.

In this sample, this clone turned up a few times. CDR3 sequence (DNA): TGTGCCAGCAGCTTTTGGCGGGGCCCTTCCTACGAGCAGTACTTC. It specifies CASSFWRGPSYEQYF. The chain joins TRBV6-5 to TRBJ2-7; tentatively, D is TRBD2 (6 bases). CDR3 length equals 15 residues. Looked up from germline, CDR1 is MNHEY and CDR2 is SVGAGI. V gave up 6 bases and J gave up 1 base, with 16 bases separating them.

The rearrangement uses TRBV2 and TRBJ1-1, with 11 bases lining up with TRBD1. The CDR3 has 16 residues. After removal of 6 bases from V and 7 bases from J, the junction contained 13 bases not matched to a gene. Germline CDR1 reads SNHLY; CDR2 reads FYNNEI. The CDR3 DNA reads as TGTGCCAGCAGGTCCCCGGACAGGGGGCGGGGGGGTGAAGCTTTCTTT. It is translated as CASRSPDRGRGGEAFF.

The chain combines TRBV28 with TRBJ2-1; D remains unclear. V shed 3 bases and J shed 9 bases, with 6 bases lying between them. Germline V CDR1 and CDR2: MDHEN, SYDVKM. The CDR3 consists of 11 residues. In DNA, the CDR3 is TGTGCCAGCAGTTTGTCCCTTGAGCAGTTCTTC. It specifies CASSLSLEQFF.

The V gene is TRBV6-5, the J gene TRBJ2-5; 7 bases map to TRBD1. Trimming at V came to 4 bases and at J to 4 bases, leaving 3 bases not matched to a gene. CDR3 length equals 13 residues. Looked up from germline, CDR1 is MNHEY and CDR2 is SVGAGI. In nucleotides, the CDR3 is TGTGCCAGCAGTTTCCCAGGGGGAGAGACCCAGTACTTC. It translates to CASSFPGGETQYF.

This chain connects TRBV5-6 to TRBJ2-1, with TRBD2 matching over 9 bases. Germline lookup yields CDR1 SGHDT and CDR2 YYEEEE. The trim removed 0 bases at V and 9 bases at J, leaving 10 bases unmatched. The CDR3 contains 16 residues. As DNA, the CDR3 is TGTGCCAGCAGCTTGGTGCGAGCGGGGGGACAAGGTGAGCAGTTCTTC. Translating it yields CASSLVRAGGQGEQFF. Based on the CDR3 plus reference TRBV5-6 and TRBJ2-1, the full variable domain is DAGVTQSPTHLIKTRGQQVTLRCSPKSGHDTVSWYQQALGQGPQFIFQYYEEEERQRGNFPDRFSGHQFPNYSSELNVNALLLGDSALYLCASSLVRAGGQGEQFFGPGTRLTVL.

The chain joins TRBV30 to TRBJ1-2; weak D call: TRBD1 (6 bases). This CDR3 is 14 amino acids long. Trimming left V 4 bases short and J 8 bases short, with 20 bases between. CDR1 is GTSNPN, CDR2 SVGIG, per germline (reference sequence). The CDR3 loop reads CAWTHGGQTEGYTF. The CDR3 DNA follows: TGTGCCTGGACCCACGGGGGGCAAACGGAAGGCTACACCTTC.

The V gene is TRBV2, the J gene TRBJ2-7, with TRBD1 matching 7 bases. Germline loops: CDR1 SNHLY, CDR2 FYNNEI. Unmatched junction bases numbered 10, after V lost 8 bases and J lost 6 bases. There are 13 residues in the CDR3. The CDR3 loop is CASADRRAGEQYF. The CDR3, as DNA: TGTGCCAGCGCGGACAGGCGGGCAGGCGAGCAGTACTTC.

This chain uses TRBV7-3 with TRBJ1-2, with D tentatively TRBD1 (6 bases). Germline lookup yields CDR1 SGHTA and CDR2 FQGTGA. V was trimmed by 5 bases and J by 8 bases, leaving 15 bases between them. This CDR3 has 13 residues. The CDR3 here is CASSPDRSGGYTF. The CDR3, as DNA: TGTGCCAGCAGCCCGGACAGATCAGGGGGCTACACCTTC.